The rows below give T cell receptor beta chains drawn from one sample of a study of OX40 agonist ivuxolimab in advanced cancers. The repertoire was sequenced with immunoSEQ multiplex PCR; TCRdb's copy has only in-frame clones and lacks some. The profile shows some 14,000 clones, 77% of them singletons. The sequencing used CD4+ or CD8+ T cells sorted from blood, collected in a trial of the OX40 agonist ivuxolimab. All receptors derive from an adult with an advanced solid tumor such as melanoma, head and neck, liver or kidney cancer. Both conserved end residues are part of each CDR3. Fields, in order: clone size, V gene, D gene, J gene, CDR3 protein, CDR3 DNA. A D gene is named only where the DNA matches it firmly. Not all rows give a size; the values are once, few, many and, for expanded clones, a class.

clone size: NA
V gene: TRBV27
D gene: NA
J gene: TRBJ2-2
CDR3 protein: CASSLSLVNTGELFF
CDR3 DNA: TGTGCCAGCAGTTTATCTCTAGTAAACACCGGGGAGCTGTTTTTT

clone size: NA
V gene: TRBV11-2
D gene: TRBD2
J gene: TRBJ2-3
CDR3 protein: CASSSRLADLTDTQYF
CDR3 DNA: TGTGCCAGCAGCTCCCGACTAGCGGACCTCACAGATACGCAGTATTTT

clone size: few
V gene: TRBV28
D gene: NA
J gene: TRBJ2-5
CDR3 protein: CASRSYGGGGQETQYF
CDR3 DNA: TGTGCCAGCAGATCCTATGGGGGGGGCGGTCAAGAGACCCAGTACTTC

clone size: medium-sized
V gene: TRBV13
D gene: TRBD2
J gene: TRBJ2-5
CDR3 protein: CASSNPEERERGTQYF
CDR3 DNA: TGTGCCAGCAGCAATCCGGAGGAGCGGGAGAGAGGGACCCAGTACTTC

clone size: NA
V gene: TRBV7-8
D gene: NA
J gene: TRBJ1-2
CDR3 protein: CASSFAGSYGYTF
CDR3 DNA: TGTGCCAGCAGCTTTGCAGGGTCTTATGGCTACACCTTC

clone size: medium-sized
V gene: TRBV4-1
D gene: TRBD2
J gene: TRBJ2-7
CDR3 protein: CASSPSGLAEYEQYF
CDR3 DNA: TGCGCCAGCAGCCCATCGGGACTAGCGGAATACGAGCAGTACTTC

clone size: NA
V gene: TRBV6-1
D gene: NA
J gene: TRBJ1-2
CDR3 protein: CASCEGQFCYGYTF
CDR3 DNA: TGTGCCAGCTGTGAAGGGCAGTTTTGCTATGGCTACACCTTC

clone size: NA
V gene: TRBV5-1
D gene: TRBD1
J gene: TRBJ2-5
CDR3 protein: CASGGTGGQETQYF
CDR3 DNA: TGCGCCAGCGGGGGTACAGGGGGCCAGGAGACCCAGTACTTC

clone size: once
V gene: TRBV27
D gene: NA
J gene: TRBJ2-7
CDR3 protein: CASSLIYEQYF
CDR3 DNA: TGTGCCAGCAGTTTAATCTACGAGCAGTACTTC

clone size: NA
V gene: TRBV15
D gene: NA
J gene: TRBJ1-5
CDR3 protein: CATSRGDLGGYSNQPQHF
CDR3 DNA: TGTGCCACCAGCAGGGGGGATTTAGGAGGCTATAGCAATCAGCCCCAGCATTTT

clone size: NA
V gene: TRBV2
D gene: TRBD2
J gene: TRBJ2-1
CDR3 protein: CASSAFVSGSGDEQFF
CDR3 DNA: TGTGCCAGCAGTGCGTTTGTTAGCGGGAGTGGGGATGAGCAGTTCTTC

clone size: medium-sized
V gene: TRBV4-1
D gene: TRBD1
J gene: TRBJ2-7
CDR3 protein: CASSLSGQGSGEQYF
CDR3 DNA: TGCGCCAGCAGTCTATCGGGACAGGGGTCGGGGGAGCAGTACTTC

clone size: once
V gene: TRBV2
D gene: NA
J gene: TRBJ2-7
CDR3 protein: CASSVWANSYEQYF
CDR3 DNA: TGTGCCAGCAGTGTTTGGGCAAACTCCTACGAGCAGTACTTC